One sample yielded the 27 T cell receptor beta chains listed below, sequenced in a study of OX40 agonist ivuxolimab in advanced cancers. Sequenced by immunoSEQ multiplex PCR; TCRdb stores in-frame clones only, minus some. The top ten clones hold 15% to 20% of a sample with 50,000 to 70,000 clones, roughly 92% of them seen once. Here the sequenced sample was CD4+ or CD8+ T cells sorted from blood, taken in a trial of the OX40 agonist ivuxolimab. These receptors all come from an adult with an advanced solid tumor such as melanoma, head and neck, liver or kidney cancer.

V gene TRBV29-1 combines with J gene TRBJ2-7; D is possibly TRBD1 or TRBD2 (5 bases each). The CDR3 length is 12 residues. The V and J ends lost 3 bases and 3 bases respectively, with 9 bases between them. CDR1 and CDR2 from the germline V gene are SQVTM and ANQGSEA. CDR3 bases: TGCAGCGTTGAGGGACGGTTCTACGAGCAGTACTTC. Translated: CSVEGRFYEQYF.

This rearrangement joins TRBV9 to TRBJ1-5, with D perhaps matching TRBD1 (5 bases). The CDR3 contains 15 residues. V was cut by 0 bases and J by 3 bases, with 10 bases left in between. The V gene's germline CDR1 is SGDLS and CDR2 YYNGEE. This chain's CDR3 is CASSVEGTVNQPQHF. The CDR3 coding sequence is TGTGCCAGCAGCGTAGAAGGGACCGTCAATCAGCCCCAGCATTTT.

This clone was picked up one time. V and J are TRBV27 and TRBJ2-3; D is possibly TRBD1 or TRBD2 (5 bases each). V was trimmed by 1 base and J by 2 bases, leaving 13 bases between them. Germline V lookup: CDR1 MNHEY, CDR2 SMNVEV (reference sequence). The CDR3 consists of 16 residues. The CDR3 spells CASSLLGVGDTDTQYF. The CDR3 nucleotides are TGTGCCAGCAGTTTATTAGGGGTGGGGGACACAGATACGCAGTATTTT.

CDR3 protein: CASSSNRDRGDTQYF. The CDR3 DNA reads as TGTGCCAGCAGCTCGAACCGGGACAGGGGAGATACGCAGTATTTT. This chain links TRBV11-1 with TRBJ2-3, with 10 bases that match TRBD1. The V and J ends lost 4 bases and 5 bases, in that order; junction bases with no gene match: 6. The CDR3 is made up of 15 amino acids. Germline V gene sequence: CDR1 SGHAT, CDR2 FQDESV (reference sequence).

The J gene is TRBJ2-1, the V gene TRBV7-3; 11 bases align to TRBD2. The CDR3 totals 18 residues. Per germline, CDR1 SGHTA and CDR2 FQGTGA. After removal of 0 bases from V and 4 bases from J, the junction contained 8 bases not matched to a gene. CDR3: CASSLTAFLAGGYNEQFF. In DNA, the CDR3 is TGTGCCAGCAGCTTAACGGCGTTTCTAGCGGGAGGATACAATGAGCAGTTCTTC. The variable domain in full, with the rest retrieved from reference TRBV7-3 and TRBJ2-1, is GAGVSQTPSNKVTEKGKYVELRCDPISGHTALYWYRQSLGQGPEFLIYFQGTGAADDSGLPNDRFFAVRPEGSVSTLKIQRTERGDSAVYLCASSLTAFLAGGYNEQFFGPGTRLTVL.

The chain couples TRBV6-5 to TRBJ2-7, with TRBD2 matching 7 bases. The CDR3 spans 12 residues. The germline CDR1 and CDR2 sequences are MNHEY and SVGAGI. Trimming cost V 1 base and J 11 bases; bases outside gene matches: 5. The CDR3 is CASSYLGGAEYF. In DNA form, the CDR3 reads TGTGCCAGCAGTTACTTGGGAGGGGCGGAGTACTTC.

With regard to this clone: Distinct nucleotide sequences in the sample also encode this CDR3. The chain carries TRBV5-1 and TRBJ2-2; 9 nucleotides agree with TRBD2. Germline CDR1 SGHRS, CDR2 YFSETQ. V lost 3 bases and J lost 4; bases outside the gene matches: 10. The CDR3 extends over 17 amino acids. CDR3 in amino acids: CASSWPGAGGITGELFF. For the CDR3, the DNA is TGCGCCAGCAGCTGGCCCGGGGCGGGAGGGATCACCGGGGAGCTGTTTTTT.

CDR3: CASSKATLRPYEQYF. CDR3 nucleotides: TGTGCCAGCAGCAAAGCGACCCTTAGGCCCTACGAGCAGTACTTC. V gene TRBV21-1 combines with J gene TRBJ2-7. TRBV21-1 is given as a pseudogene. This CDR3 contains 15 residues.

The V and J genes are TRBV7-4 and TRBJ1-2; a weak D match, TRBD1 (5 bases). Germline values: CDR1 SGHVT, CDR2 SQSDAQ. The CDR3 sequence is 14 residues long. The V end lost 4 bases, the J end lost 8 bases, and 17 bases lay between the germline ends. CDR3 sequence reads: CASSSGADYQGYTF. CDR3 sequence (DNA): TGTGCCAGCAGCTCCGGGGCCGATTACCAAGGCTACACCTTC. Looking up the rest from reference TRBV7-4 and TRBJ1-2 gives the full variable domain: GAGVSQSPRYKVAKRGRDVALRCDSISGHVTLYWYRQTLGQGSEVLTYSQSDAQRDKSGRPSGRFSAERPERSVSTLKIQRTEQGDSAVYLCASSSGADYQGYTFGSGTRLTVV.

The chain couples TRBV7-8 to TRBJ2-7; D remains unclear. Germline CDR1 is SGHVS and CDR2 is FQNEAQ. The CDR3 loop spans 16 amino acids. V lost 5 bases and J 0 bases, leaving 17 bases between the germline ends. The CDR3 DNA is TGTGCCAGCAGCCTCGAGCTGGCTAAGGGCTCCTACGAGCAGTACTTC. Translation: CASSLELAKGSYEQYF. The full variable domain, rest sourced from reference TRBV7-8 and TRBJ2-7, is GAGVSQSPRYKVAKRGQDVALRCDPISGHVSLFWYQQALGQGPEFLTYFQNEAQLDKSGLPSDRFFAERPEGSVSTLKIQRTQQEDSAVYLCASSLELAKGSYEQYFGPGTRLTVT.

The chain combines TRBV2 with TRBJ2-7; TRBD1 aligns across 8 bases. The V gene end was trimmed by 8 bases and the J gene end by 7 bases; junction bases not matched to a gene: 10. Germline V gene data show CDR1 as SNHLY and CDR2 as FYNNEI. CDR3 length: 13 residues. The CDR3 bases are TGTGCCAGCGAACTGACAGGGGCGCGGGAGCAGTACTTC. Translating it yields CASELTGAREQYF. The full variable domain, in which reference TRBV2 and TRBJ2-7 provide the parts outside the CDR3, is EPEVTQTPSHQVTQMGQEVILRCVPISNHLYFYWYRQILGQKVEFLVSFYNNEISEKSEIFDDQFSVERPDGSNFTLKIRSTKLEDSAMYFCASELTGAREQYFGPGTRLTVT.

The chain couples TRBV7-9 to TRBJ1-2; D is unclear. The CDR3 consists of 14 residues. Trimming shortened V by 6 bases and J by 8 bases, and 19 bases separated the two germline ends. CDR1 SEHNR and CDR2 FQNEAQ come from the germline V gene (reference sequence). This CDR3 reads CASRDSRLPGGYTF. Written as DNA, the CDR3 is TGTGCCAGCAGGGATAGCCGCCTTCCGGGCGGCTACACCTTC.

The CDR3 nucleotides are TGTGCCAGCAACCCCCTCGGAGGACGAGCTAGCACAGATACGCAGTATTTT. The encoded protein is CASNPLGGRASTDTQYF. The rearrangement joins TRBV27 to TRBJ2-3; maybe TRBD2 (5 bases). This CDR3 comprises 17 residues. Between the trimmed V and J ends, which lost 7 bases and 0 bases, there was a span of 20 bases. The germline gives CDR1 MNHEY, CDR2 SMNVEV (reference sequence).

This chain connects TRBV27 to TRBJ2-3; D possibly corresponds to TRBD1 (6 bases). The CDR3 is 17 residues long. Trimming shortened V by 1 base and J by 0 bases, and 14 bases separated the two germline ends. Germline V CDR1 and CDR2: MNHEY, SMNVEV (reference sequence). In nucleotides, the CDR3 is TGTGCCAGCAGTTTATTCGGACAGACCCCTAGCACAGATACGCAGTATTTT. The encoded protein is CASSLFGQTPSTDTQYF.

The rearrangement joins TRBV25-1 to TRBJ2-2; 9 positions agree with TRBD1. V gave up 7 bases and J gave up 4 bases; unmatched junction bases: 16. The CDR3 contains 18 residues. Germline values: CDR1 MGHDK, CDR2 SYGVNS. CDR3 nucleotide sequence: TGTGCCAGCACCAAACAGAGAACAGGGGGCTTTGGCACCGGGGAGCTGTTTTTT. Translated: CASTKQRTGGFGTGELFF.

The chain combines TRBV6-5 with TRBJ2-2, with a tentative D call TRBD2 (6 bases). CDR1 MNHEY and CDR2 SVGAGI come from the germline V gene. This CDR3 spans 15 amino acids. V gave up 0 bases and J gave up 4 bases, with 9 bases separating them. This CDR3 is CASSYSAGSTGELFF. The CDR3 DNA sequence: TGTGCCAGCAGTTACTCGGCGGGAAGCACCGGGGAGCTGTTTTTT.

CDR3 loop: CASSFGRYTEAFF. In nucleotides, the CDR3 is TGTGCCAGCAGTTTTGGTCGGTACACTGAAGCTTTCTTT. The J gene is TRBJ1-1, the V gene TRBV27; D uncertain. V dropped 3 bases and J dropped 3 bases, with 8 bases sitting between them. This CDR3 comprises 13 residues. Germline CDR1 and CDR2: MNHEY and SMNVEV (reference sequence).

This CDR3 is CASSLARVRAFF. As DNA, the CDR3 is TGTGCCAGCAGTTTAGCCAGGGTGAGAGCTTTCTTT. V usage is TRBV28 and J usage is TRBJ1-1; TRBD1 might be the D (5 bases). CDR3 size: 12 residues. CDR1 MDHEN and CDR2 SYDVKM come from the germline V gene. The V end was cut by 2 bases, the J end by 10 bases, with 11 bases between. Based on the CDR3 plus reference TRBV28 and TRBJ1-1, the full variable domain is DVKVTQSSRYLVKRTGEKVFLECVQDMDHENMFWYRQDPGLGLRLIYFSYDVKMKEKGDIPEGYSVSREKKERFSLILESASTNQTSMYLCASSLARVRAFFGQGTRLTVV.

The rearrangement links TRBV4-3 to TRBJ2-1; 10 bases agree with TRBD2. The CDR3 loop spans 16 amino acids. Germline lookup yields CDR1 LGHNA and CDR2 YSLEER. Trimming at V came to 0 bases and at J to 6 bases, leaving 5 bases not matched to a gene. CDR3 sequence reads: CASSQEWGLAINEQFF. CDR3 DNA sequence: TGCGCCAGCAGCCAAGAGTGGGGACTAGCGATCAATGAGCAGTTCTTC.

The V and J genes are TRBV28 and TRBJ1-2; a weak D match, TRBD1 (6 bases). CDR1 is MDHEN, CDR2 SYDVKM, per germline. Trimming took 6 bases from V and 8 from J, leaving 13 bases between them. This CDR3 has 12 residues. CDR3 in amino acids: CASRDSPEGYTF. DNA for the CDR3: TGTGCCAGCAGGGACAGCCCTGAGGGCTACACCTTC.

This clone showed up just once. This rearrangement joins TRBV28 to TRBJ1-5; 9 bases are a match to TRBD1. V lost 5 bases and J lost 5; bases outside the gene matches: 4. Germline CDR1 is MDHEN and CDR2 is SYDVKM. The CDR3 runs 14 residues. As DNA, the CDR3 is TGTGCCAGCAGTCCTTGGACAGGGGATCAGCCCCAGCATTTT. This sequence encodes CASSPWTGDQPQHF.

The rearrangement joins TRBV27 to TRBJ2-7; no firm D call. The CDR3 has 18 residues. Looked up from germline, CDR1 is MNHEY and CDR2 is SMNVEV (reference sequence). Trimming left V 0 bases short and J 0 bases short, with 18 bases between. CDR3 region: CASSLSFGDINLSYEQYF. The DNA of the CDR3 is TGTGCCAGCAGTTTATCTTTTGGCGACATAAACCTCTCCTACGAGCAGTACTTC.

This chain uses TRBV28 with TRBJ1-2; D is uncertain. Germline CDR1 and CDR2: MDHEN and SYDVKM. This CDR3 has 8 amino acids. Trimming took 8 bases from V and 8 from J, leaving 3 bases between them. Written as DNA, the CDR3 is TGTGCCAGCGGGGGCTACACCTTC. Translation: CASGGYTF.

V and J are TRBV12-5 and TRBJ2-1; D call uncertain. This CDR3 is 11 amino acids long. V dropped 6 bases and J dropped 6 bases, with 6 bases sitting between them. Germline CDR1 reads LGHNT; CDR2 reads FRNRAP. Written as DNA, the CDR3 is TGTGCTAGTGGCGATGCCAATGAGCAGTTCTTC. This sequence encodes CASGDANEQFF.

V is TRBV29-1 and J is TRBJ2-1; D not resolved. Germline CDR1 and CDR2: SQVTM and ANQGSEA. This CDR3 is built from 16 residues. Trimming stripped 4 bases from V and 4 bases from J, with 20 bases between. CDR3 region: CSVVPLRPPEYNEQFF. CDR3 DNA: TGCAGCGTTGTCCCGCTTCGACCCCCTGAATACAATGAGCAGTTCTTC.

The chain recombines TRBV9 with TRBJ2-3; 9 bases align to TRBD2. This CDR3 is 16 amino acids long. The V segment lost 3 bases and the J segment 4 bases; nucleotides outside the gene matches: 9. Germline V gene sequence: CDR1 SGDLS, CDR2 YYNGEE. The CDR3 DNA is TGTGCCAGCAGCGGGTCTGGCGGGAGGGCCCCAGATACGCAGTATTTT. Translating it yields CASSGSGGRAPDTQYF.

This chain links TRBV19 with TRBJ1-2; 7 nucleotides match TRBD1. With V trimmed by 5 bases and J by 3 bases, 6 bases remained unmatched. Germline-derived CDR1 and CDR2 are LNHDA and SQIVND (reference sequence). This CDR3 is built from 14 residues. The CDR3 DNA reads as TGTGCCAGTAGTGCCGGGACAGCTCACTATGGCTACACCTTC. It codes for CASSAGTAHYGYTF. Supplemented by reference TRBV19 and TRBJ1-2, the full variable domain reads DGGITQSPKYLFRKEGQNVTLSCEQNLNHDAMYWYRQDPGQGLRLIYYSQIVNDFQKGDIAEGYSVSREKKESFPLTVTSAQKNPTAFYLCASSAGTAHYGYTFGSGTRLTVV.